The rows below give T cell receptor beta chains drawn from one sample of a study of CD8 T cells in ankylosing spondylitis. TCRdb called the 5' RACE reads again in MiXCR, with one record for every CDR3 protein. In the table there are about 540,000 distinct CDR3 sequences, roughly 13% of which are singletons. The sequenced material came from blood, either unsorted or a sorted T cell fraction (not recorded which). Receptors originate from a male donor with ankylosing spondylitis. The CDR3 runs from the conserved cysteine through the conserved F or W. D genes are given only for firm matches. Clone size is stated in some rows and not others, as once, few, many or a class when expanded.

>TRBJ2-7|.|TRBD1|TRBV29-1
TGCAGCGTTGAGCGGGACAGGGGGGCCGAGCAGTACTTC
CSVERDRGAEQYF
>TRBJ2-1|many|TRBD2|TRBV5-1
TGCGCCAGCAGCTTGGCCGGGACTAGCGGGGCGAATGAGCAGTTCTTC
CASSLAGTSGANEQFF
>TRBJ2-5|few|TRBD1|TRBV20-1
TGCAGTGCTACACCGACAGGGATACAGACCCAGTACTTC
CSATPTGIQTQYF
>TRBJ1-1|few|.|TRBV30
TGTGCCTGGAGTGTTGGCAGGAACACTGAAGCTTTCTTT
CAWSVGRNTEAFF
>TRBJ2-5|few|TRBD2|TRBV5-6
TGTGCCAGCAGCTTCTTAGCGGGACTCGAAGAGACCCAGTACTTC
CASSFLAGLEETQYF
>TRBJ2-1|many|TRBD1|TRBV20-1
TGCAGTGCTAGAGATCTATTGTGGACAGGGGATAATGAGCAGTTCTTC
CSARDLLWTGDNEQFF
>TRBJ2-3|.|TRBD1|TRBV20-1
TGCAGTGCTGGGGTGACAGGGTTGACAGATACGCAGTATTTT
CSAGVTGLTDTQYF
>TRBJ2-1|.|.|TRBV7-6
TGTGCCAGCAGACTCAAGACGGGGGATTGGGATGAGCAGTTCTTC
CASRLKTGDWDEQFF
>TRBJ2-5|few|TRBD2|TRBV24-1
TGTGCCACCAGTGATTTAGGAGCGGGACAAGAGACCCAGTACTTC
CATSDLGAGQETQYF
>TRBJ2-1|.|TRBD2|TRBV7-2
TGTGCCAGCAGCCCGACTAGCGGGAACTCCTACAATGAGCAGTTCTTC
CASSPTSGNSYNEQFF
>TRBJ2-3|few|TRBD2|TRBV4-2
TGTGCCAGCAGCCAAGGACTAGCGGGAGCCTCTAGCACAGATACGCAGTATTTT
CASSQGLAGASSTDTQYF
>TRBJ1-6|.|TRBD1|TRBV12-3/TRBV12-4
TGTGCCAGCAGTAGACAGGGGGCCGATTCACCCCTCCACTTT
CASSRQGADSPLHF
>TRBJ2-3|few|TRBD2|TRBV5-6
TGTGCCAGCAGCTCCCGACTAGCGCTCACAGATACGCAGTATTTT
CASSSRLALTDTQYF
>TRBJ2-1|.|TRBD2|TRBV2
TGTGCCAGGCCGGTAGCGGGAGGATATGATGAGCAGTTCTTC
CARPVAGGYDEQFF
>TRBJ2-1|.|TRBD2|TRBV20-1
TGCAGTGCTAGAGGCGGGCTAGCGGGAGTCATTCTGTTC
CSARGGLAGVILF
>TRBJ2-7|few|TRBD2|TRBV20-1
TGCAGGCCGAGAGCGGCTAGCGGGAGGGCCGAGCAGTACTTC
CRPRAASGRAEQYF
>TRBJ2-6|.|.|TRBV10-3
TGTGCCATCAGTGCTAATGGGGCTGGGGCCAACGTCCTGACTTTC
CAISANGAGANVLTF
>TRBJ2-1|few|TRBD1|TRBV20-1
TGCAGCGCCGCAGACAGGGGGCTCTACAATGAGCAGTTCTTC
CSAADRGLYNEQFF
>TRBJ1-5|few|.|TRBV20-1
TGCAGTGCTATTAGCAATCAGCCCCAGCATTTT
CSAISNQPQHF
>TRBJ2-2|.|.|TRBV19
TGTGCCAGTAGAAGGGACGGAAACACCGGGGAGCTGTTTTTT
CASRRDGNTGELFF
>TRBJ2-3|few|TRBD2|TRBV7-6
TGTGCCAGCAGCCTCGGGACTAGGGACACAGATACGCAGTATTTT
CASSLGTRDTDTQYF
>TRBJ2-1|few|.|TRBV7-8
TGTGCCAGCAGCCTCAAACTCGTGTCCTACAATGAGCAGTTCTTC
CASSLKLVSYNEQFF
>TRBJ2-1|.|TRBD2|TRBV18
TGTGCCAGCTCAGGAGCGGGAGGGGTCTACAATGAGCAGTTCTTC
CASSGAGGVYNEQFF
>TRBJ2-1|.|.|TRBV12-3/TRBV12-4
TGTGCCAGCAGAGATGGGGACGGCTACTACAATGAGCAGTTCTTC
CASRDGDGYYNEQFF
>TRBJ1-4|few|.|TRBV6-1
TGTGCCAGCACTATAAACAGAGCAACTAATGAAAAACTGTTTTTT
CASTINRATNEKLFF
>TRBJ2-2|.|TRBD1|TRBV6-5
TGTGCCAGCAGTTTACGGGCAGGGGGCATTGACACCGGGGAGCTGTTTTTT
CASSLRAGGIDTGELFF
>TRBJ2-1|few|.|TRBV10-3
TGTGCCATCAGTGAGTCCTGGCAGGGGAACAATGAGCAGTTCTTC
CAISESWQGNNEQFF
>TRBJ2-1|many|TRBD2|TRBV12-3/TRBV12-4
TGTGCCAGCAGTTTCGAGGCGGGAGCTTCCCCTGACAATGAGCAGTTCTTC
CASSFEAGASPDNEQFF
>TRBJ1-3|few|.|TRBV10-3
TGTGCCATCAGGCTCCAGGGATCTGGAAACACCATATATTTT
CAIRLQGSGNTIYF
>TRBJ2-1|.|.|TRBV29-1
TGCAGCGTTGAATCGAACAGGTATGATGAGCAGTTCTTC
CSVESNRYDEQFF
>TRBJ1-3|.|.|TRBV7-9
TGTGCCAGCAGCGACCGGGGTACGACTGCCTCTGGAAACACCATATATTTT
CASSDRGTTASGNTIYF
>TRBJ2-1|.|.|TRBV7-7
TGTGCCAGCAGCTCGACAGCTATCAATGAGCAGTTCTTC
CASSSTAINEQFF
>TRBJ2-3|many|TRBD2|TRBV5-6
TGTGCCAGCAGCTTGTCGGGACTAGCGGGAGGTTCAGCAGATACGCAGTATTTT
CASSLSGLAGGSADTQYF
>TRBJ2-7|few|.|TRBV27
TGTGCCAGCACCCCCAAAGGAGATAACGAGCAGTACTTC
CASTPKGDNEQYF
>TRBJ2-1|few|TRBD2|TRBV6-1
TGTGCCAGCAGGCCCGGAGGGCGGGAGGGCCGCAATGAGCAGTTCTTC
CASRPGGREGRNEQFF
>TRBJ1-3|few|.|TRBV20-1
TGCAGTGCTAGAGGCCCACTAGGAAACACCATATATTTT
CSARGPLGNTIYF
>TRBJ2-1|few|.|TRBV11-2
TGTGCCAGCAGCTTAGTTCTAGGGGGGAGCTCCTACAATGAGCAGTTCTTC
CASSLVLGGSSYNEQFF
>TRBJ2-3|few|.|TRBV7-6
TGTGCCAGCAGCCGGGACTCTTATACGCAGTATTTT
CASSRDSYTQYF
>TRBJ2-1|few|TRBD2|TRBV3-1
TGTGCCAGCAGCCAACTAGCGGGAGAAGGAAATGAGCAGTTCTTC
CASSQLAGEGNEQFF
>TRBJ1-3|many|.|TRBV6-5
TGTGCCAGCAGTTGGGGGGATGTAGGCTCTGGAAACACCATATATTTT
CASSWGDVGSGNTIYF
>TRBJ2-1|.|.|TRBV3-1
TGTGCCAGCAGCCAAGTGATAGGCGTAAAAGGGTCTAAGTACAATGAGCAGTTCTTC
CASSQVIGVKGSKYNEQFF
>TRBJ1-1|few|.|TRBV20-1
TGCAGTCCTAGGGGGGCCGCAGGGGCGAACACTGAAGCTTTCTTT
CSPRGAAGANTEAFF
>TRBJ2-7|.|.|TRBV14
TGTGCCAGCAGTCGGACGAGCGAGCAGTACTTC
CASSRTSEQYF
>TRBJ1-2|many|.|TRBV7-8
TGTGCCAGCAGCTTATTGGGCGGCGGGGGCTACACCTTC
CASSLLGGGGYTF
>TRBJ2-1|few|TRBD2|TRBV5-1
TGCGCCAGCAGCCTCAGTCTAGCGGGAGCTAGCTACAATGAGCAGTTCTTC
CASSLSLAGASYNEQFF
>TRBJ1-3|few|.|TRBV19
TGTGCCAGTAGTATTGGAGCTGGAAACACCATATATTTT
CASSIGAGNTIYF
>TRBJ2-3|many|.|TRBV7-2
TGTGCCAGCAGTTCGGGCTTTAGCACAGATACGCAGTATTTT
CASSSGFSTDTQYF
>TRBJ2-5|.|TRBD2|TRBV3-1
TGTGCCAGCAGCCCACTTCCAGGGCGGGAGGACATGGAGACCCAGTACTTC
CASSPLPGREDMETQYF
>TRBJ1-1|.|TRBD1|TRBV3-1
TGTGCCAGCAGCCAAGCCATGGGACAGGTGAACACTGAAGCTTTCTTT
CASSQAMGQVNTEAFF
>TRBJ2-6|few|.|TRBV19
TGTGCCAGTAGTATCATAGGGCAGGACTCTGGGGCCAACGTCCTGACTTTC
CASSIIGQDSGANVLTF
>TRBJ2-1|.|.|TRBV20-1
TGCAGTGCCCCCCTCGGGCCCCCACCCTACAATGAGCAGTTCTTC
CSAPLGPPPYNEQFF
>TRBJ1-4|many|.|TRBV20-1
TGCAGTGCTAGAGCCCTCCTGCGGGCGGCAACTAATGAAAAACTGTTTTTT
CSARALLRAATNEKLFF
>TRBJ2-3|many|TRBD1|TRBV24-1
TGTGCCACCAGTGATTTTAAGGGACAGTTCTCTTACACAGATACGCAGTATTTT
CATSDFKGQFSYTDTQYF
>TRBJ1-1|.|.|TRBV29-1
TGCAGCGTTGAAGTCCCCAGGGCAGATGCAGCTTTCTTT
CSVEVPRADAAFF
>TRBJ2-2|.|TRBD2|TRBV7-9
TGTGCCAGCAGCTCCCGGGGGGGGTTCACCGGGGAGCTGTTTTTT
CASSSRGGFTGELFF
>TRBJ2-5|few|TRBD2|TRBV5-1
TGCGCCAGCAGCGCGGGACTAGCGGGAGGATTCGGTCGGAAAGAGACCCAGTACTTC
CASSAGLAGGFGRKETQYF
>TRBJ2-1|many|.|TRBV12-3/TRBV12-4
TGTGCCAGCAGCCAGATCAATGAGCAGTTCTTC
CASSQINEQFF
>TRBJ2-2|few|TRBD2|TRBV6-2/TRBV6-3
TGTGCCAGCAGTCAAGCGGGAGGGCCTACCGGGGAGCTGTTTTTT
CASSQAGGPTGELFF
>TRBJ2-1|.|.|TRBV21-1
TGTGCCAACAAGAGGGAACTAGCGGGAGGGCCCATTCATGAGCAGTTCTTC
CANKRELAGGPIHEQFF